Listed below are T cell receptor beta chains from one sample, sequenced in a study of blood T cell repertoires in COVID-19. Only in-frame clones appear in the TCRdb table, and some are missing; sequencing was by immunoSEQ multiplex PCR. The sample comprises just over 650,000 clones, 85% to 90% of which are singletons, and roughly 0.25% rests with the top ten. Sequencing was performed on peripheral blood. The receptors were sampled from a woman aged 18-29 years with acute or convalescent COVID-19. CDR3s include the opening cysteine and the closing phenylalanine or tryptophan. D genes are given only for firm matches. A row's size may be missing; if present it is once, few, many or a size class.

size,J,D,V,CDR3,DNA
-,TRBJ2-1,TRBD1,TRBV7-2,CASSPDRVATYNEQFF,TGTGCCAGCAGCCCTGACAGGGTCGCCACCTACAATGAGCAGTTCTTC
-,TRBJ1-1,-,TRBV5-1,CASSLSLHFDTEAFF,TGCGCCAGCAGCTTGAGTTTACATTTCGACACTGAAGCTTTCTTT
-,TRBJ2-5,-,TRBV18,CASSPTRGETQYF,TGTGCCAGCTCACCAACGAGGGGGGAGACCCAGTACTTC
-,TRBJ1-2,TRBD1,TRBV24-1,CATSQTGYGYTF,TGTGCCACCAGCCAGACAGGGTACGGCTACACCTTC
-,TRBJ1-2,-,TRBV5-1,CASSLEGYGYTF,TGCGCCAGCAGCTTGGAGGGGTATGGCTACACCTTC
-,TRBJ1-3,-,TRBV12-1,CASSFRVRRSGNTIYF,TGTGCCAGCAGCTTTCGGGTCAGACGCTCTGGAAACACCATATATTTT
-,TRBJ1-2,TRBD1,TRBV4-1,CASSQSQGAADGYTF,TGCGCCAGCAGCCAATCACAGGGGGCGGCCGATGGCTACACCTTC
-,TRBJ2-3,-,TRBV5-4,CASSKQDGLTDTQYF,TGTGCCAGCAGCAAGCAGGACGGACTCACAGATACGCAGTATTTT
-,TRBJ1-1,TRBD1,TRBV2,CATGQGSAEAFF,TGTGCCACGGGACAGGGCTCGGCTGAAGCTTTCTTT
-,TRBJ1-3,-,TRBV7-6,CASSTRTGGNTIYF,TGTGCCAGCAGCACGCGAACAGGTGGAAACACCATATATTTT
-,TRBJ1-4,-,TRBV12-5,CASGLGQATNEKLFF,TGTGCTAGTGGTTTGGGCCAGGCAACTAATGAAAAACTGTTTTTT
-,TRBJ2-3,TRBD2,TRBV5-4,CASSPSGGAFTDTQYF,TGTGCCAGCAGCCCGAGCGGGGGGGCTTTCACAGATACGCAGTATTTT
-,TRBJ2-7,-,TRBV6-1,CASSEALRQRSSYEQYF,TGTGCCAGCAGTGAAGCGCTTCGCCAGCGGTCCTCCTACGAGCAGTACTTC
-,TRBJ2-3,TRBD2,TRBV7-9,CASSSRTSGGARTDTQYF,TGTGCCAGCAGCTCAAGGACTAGCGGGGGGGCCCGCACAGATACGCAGTATTTT
-,TRBJ1-2,-,TRBV30,CAWSVDGRGYTF,TGTGCCTGGAGTGTAGACGGGAGAGGCTACACCTTC
-,TRBJ2-3,-,TRBV28,CASSLGGGYTQYF,TGTGCCAGCAGTTTGGGGGGGGGCTATACGCAGTATTTT
-,TRBJ2-2,TRBD1,TRBV7-2,CASSPGTGVITGELFF,TGTGCCAGCAGCCCCGGGACAGGGGTTATCACCGGGGAGCTGTTTTTT
-,TRBJ2-7,TRBD1,TRBV27,CASSLSQGADEQYF,TGTGCCAGCAGTTTATCACAGGGGGCGGACGAGCAGTACTTC
-,TRBJ1-1,-,TRBV6-5,CAHEAVNTEAFF,TGTGCCCACGAGGCCGTGAACACTGAAGCTTTCTTT
-,TRBJ1-6,-,TRBV5-1,CASSSELGHFNSPLHF,TGCGCCAGCAGCTCGGAGTTGGGACATTTTAATTCACCCCTCCACTTT
-,TRBJ1-1,TRBD1,TRBV3-1/TRBV3-2,CASSETGVGKAFF,TGTGCCAGCAGCGAGACAGGGGTCGGGAAAGCTTTCTTT
-,TRBJ1-2,TRBD1,TRBV28,CASRPPSTGTGLGGYTF,TGTGCCAGCAGACCGCCTTCAACCGGGACAGGCCTAGGGGGCTACACCTTC
-,TRBJ2-7,TRBD1,TRBV7-9,CASSAPWDRDYEQYF,TGTGCCAGCAGCGCTCCGTGGGACAGGGATTACGAGCAGTACTTC
-,TRBJ1-6,-,TRBV4-1,CASSHGAGYNSPLHF,TGCGCCAGCAGCCATGGGGCAGGGTATAATTCACCCCTCCACTTT
-,TRBJ1-1,-,TRBV6-5,CASYRQAAEAFF,TGTGCCAGCTACCGACAGGCAGCTGAAGCTTTCTTT
-,TRBJ1-5,-,TRBV7-2,CASSLGGRDQPQHF,TGTGCCAGCAGCTTAGGAGGGAGGGATCAGCCCCAGCATTTT
-,TRBJ2-7,-,TRBV6-5,CASSYTGDYEQYF,TGTGCCAGCAGTTACACGGGGGACTACGAGCAGTACTTC
-,TRBJ2-1,TRBD2,TRBV7-8,CASSLLRRGLENEQFF,TGTGCCAGCAGCTTATTGAGGCGGGGGTTGGAAAATGAGCAGTTCTTC
once,TRBJ1-1,-,TRBV5-6,CASSSAPRGTEAFF,TGTGCCAGCAGCTCGGCTCCACGGGGCACTGAAGCTTTCTTT
-,TRBJ2-7,-,TRBV6-2/TRBV6-3,CASSYLATSVEYF,TGTGCCAGCAGTTACTTGGCCACGTCCGTGGAGTACTTC
-,TRBJ2-5,-,TRBV4-1,CASSQGGGGLETQYF,TGCGCCAGCAGCCAAGGAGGGGGGGGCCTGGAGACCCAGTACTTC
-,TRBJ1-1,-,TRBV27,CASSEGSKFVAEAFF,TGTGCCAGCAGCGAGGGTAGTAAGTTCGTGGCTGAAGCTTTCTTT
-,TRBJ2-1,-,TRBV24-1,CATSELGDYNEQFF,TGTGCCACCAGCGAACTCGGAGATTACAATGAGCAGTTCTTC
-,TRBJ2-2,TRBD1,TRBV14,CASSQPGQGVTGELFF,TGTGCCAGCAGCCAACCGGGACAGGGGGTTACCGGGGAGCTGTTTTTT
once,TRBJ1-2,-,TRBV5-4,CASSSPLGGKTGLGGYTF,TGTGCCAGCAGCTCCCCGCTGGGGGGTAAGACGGGATTAGGTGGCTACACCTTC
-,TRBJ2-7,TRBD1,TRBV28,CASSLTDRGREQYF,TGTGCCAGCAGTCTAACGGACAGGGGGAGAGAGCAGTACTTC
once,TRBJ2-3,-,TRBV4-1,CASSQETTLGISDTQYF,TGCGCCAGCAGCCAAGAAACTACCCTTGGAATCTCAGATACGCAGTATTTT